One sample yielded the 19 T cell receptor beta chains listed below, sequenced in a study of blood T cell repertoires in COVID-19. Data came from immunoSEQ multiplex PCR; TCRdb stores just in-frame clones and leaves some out. The repertoire holds about 350,000 clones, 87% seen once, with roughly 1% in the top ten. The sample was PBMCs or T cells enriched from blood (not recorded which). The receptors derive from a woman aged 25 to 45 who had recovered from COVID-19.

The chain couples TRBV2 to TRBJ1-5, with 7 bases identical to TRBD1. Unmatched junction bases numbered 7, after V lost 6 bases and J lost 5 bases. The CDR3 is 14 amino acids. CDR1 and CDR2 (germline): SNHLY, FYNNEI. CDR3 sequence: CASSAGTADQPQHF. In DNA, the CDR3 is TGTGCCAGCAGCGCGGGGACAGCCGATCAGCCCCAGCATTTT.

The chain joins TRBV6-6 to TRBJ1-6; 8 nucleotides line up with TRBD1. This CDR3 region has 17 residues. CDR1 and CDR2 (germline): MNHNY, SVGAGI (reference sequence). The V segment lost 5 bases and the J segment 8 bases; nucleotides outside the gene matches: 14. CDR3 in amino acids: CASSRLRDRLSYSPLHF. Here the CDR3 DNA reads TGTGCCAGCAGTCGCCTCCGGGACAGGCTTAGTTATTCACCCCTCCACTTT.

The chain couples TRBV7-2 to TRBJ1-6; maybe TRBD1 (5 bases). Germline-derived CDR1 and CDR2 are SGHTA and FQGNSA. This CDR3 comprises 17 residues. V was trimmed by 5 bases and J by 0 bases, leaving 14 bases between them. The CDR3 here is CASSNPSDSSYNSPLHF. CDR3 DNA: TGTGCCAGCAGCAATCCTTCCGACAGCTCCTATAATTCACCCCTCCACTTT. The variable domain in full, completed from reference TRBV7-2 and TRBJ1-6, reads GAGVSQSPSNKVTEKGKDVELRCDPISGHTALYWYRQSLGQGLEFLIYFQGNSAPDKSGLPSDRFSAERTGGSVSTLTIQRTQQEDSAVYLCASSNPSDSSYNSPLHFGNGTRLTVT.

This clone appeared a single time. This chain connects TRBV5-1 to TRBJ2-3, with 8 bases lining up with TRBD1. This CDR3 region has 13 residues. Germline lookup yields CDR1 SGHRS and CDR2 YFSETQ. V lost 4 bases, J lost 4 bases, and 2 bases stayed unmatched. CDR3: CASSTGGPDTQYF. The CDR3 DNA reads as TGCGCCAGCAGCACAGGGGGGCCAGATACGCAGTATTTT.

This clone was found a few times. This chain links TRBV30 with TRBJ1-3, with a possible D match to TRBD1 (5 bases). V dropped 7 bases and J dropped 2 bases, with 15 bases sitting between them. The germline CDR1 and CDR2 sequences are GTSNPN and SVGIG (reference sequence). There are 14 residues in the CDR3. This chain's CDR3 is CASPGHNTGNTIYF. CDR3 coding DNA: TGTGCCTCCCCTGGACATAATACTGGAAACACCATATATTTT.

The J gene is TRBJ1-6, the V gene TRBV6-2 or TRBV6-3; no reliable D call. Germline CDR1 reads MNHEY; CDR2 reads SVGEGT. Trimming pared 2 bases from V and 3 bases from J, leaving 8 bases between. The CDR3 totals 15 residues. CDR3 coding DNA: TGTGCCAGCAGTTACGGAGGTTACTATAATTCACCCCTCCACTTT. As protein: CASSYGGYYNSPLHF.

The genes are TRBV24-1 and TRBJ2-2, with 8 bases identical to TRBD1. The CDR3 extends over 16 amino acids. The J segment lost 6 bases and the V segment lost 2 bases, leaving 7 bases of the junction unmatched. Per the germline V gene, CDR1 is KGHDR and CDR2 is SFDVKD. The CDR3 spells CATSDSQGARAGELFF. The CDR3 bases are TGTGCCACCAGTGATTCCCAGGGGGCTCGCGCCGGGGAGCTGTTTTTT.

The V and J genes are TRBV19 and TRBJ1-1, with 7 bases matching TRBD1. The V segment lost 6 bases and the J segment 6 bases; nucleotides outside the gene matches: 10. The CDR3 consists of 14 residues. The V gene's germline CDR1 is LNHDA and CDR2 SQIVND (reference sequence). The CDR3 DNA reads as TGTGCCAGTAGCACATTGACAGGGTCGGCTGAAGCTTTCTTT. It is translated as CASSTLTGSAEAFF. The whole variable domain, filled in from reference TRBV19 and TRBJ1-1, reads DGGITQSPKYLFRKEGQNVTLSCEQNLNHDAMYWYRQDPGQGLRLIYYSQIVNDFQKGDIAEGYSVSREKKESFPLTVTSAQKNPTAFYLCASSTLTGSAEAFFGQGTRLTVV.

This clone was picked up a small number of times. CDR3 residues: CASSPRVDTEAFF. Here the CDR3 DNA reads TGTGCCAGCAGCCCCCGGGTCGACACTGAAGCTTTCTTT. The chain joins TRBV11-2 to TRBJ1-1; D ambiguous. Looked up from germline, CDR1 is SGHAT and CDR2 is FQNNGV. Trimming shortened V by 5 bases and J by 3 bases, and 10 bases separated the two germline ends. The CDR3 contains 13 residues.

The chain recombines TRBV7-2 with TRBJ2-2, with 10 bases matching TRBD2. Germline values: CDR1 SGHTA, CDR2 FQGNSA. The CDR3 sequence is 16 residues long. Trimming took 5 bases from V and 8 from J; bases not matched to a gene: 11. CDR3 DNA sequence: TGTGCCAGCAGCCTACCGGGACTAGCGAGGGCGGGGGAGCTGTTTTTT. This gives the protein CASSLPGLARAGELFF.

This clone was observed a single time. This chain links TRBV6-5 with TRBJ1-1; D ambiguous. The CDR3 has 15 residues. Germline-derived CDR1 and CDR2 are MNHEY and SVGAGI. The ends were cut back, 6 bases at V and 2 bases at J, with 16 bases in the middle. The CDR3 sequence: CASSAKTTANTEAFF. In DNA, the CDR3 is TGTGCCAGCAGCGCTAAGACAACAGCTAACACTGAAGCTTTCTTT.

The chain uses TRBV24-1 and TRBJ2-3, with 7 bases matching TRBD1. V was pared by 7 bases and J by 5 bases, with 8 bases of the junction left unmatched. The CDR3 length is 14 residues. Germline CDR1 and CDR2: KGHDR and SFDVKD. This chain's CDR3 is CATRETGPLDTQYF. CDR3 nucleotides: TGTGCCACCAGGGAGACAGGGCCTCTAGATACGCAGTATTTT.

The V gene is TRBV5-5, the J gene TRBJ2-7; D is perhaps TRBD2 (5 bases). The CDR3 is made up of 14 amino acids. Germline CDR1 reads SGHKS; CDR2 reads YYEKEE (reference sequence). V lost 2 bases and J lost 4, with 13 bases in between. CDR3 protein: CASSFGLLLYEQYF. Here the CDR3 DNA reads TGTGCCAGCAGCTTCGGACTCCTCCTATACGAGCAGTACTTC.

The rearrangement links TRBV5-4 to TRBJ2-5; TRBD1 agrees at 9 bases. From germline, CDR1 is SGHNT and CDR2 YYREEE (reference sequence). The CDR3 consists of 15 residues. The J segment lost 0 bases and the V segment lost 4 bases, leaving 4 bases of the junction unmatched. CDR3 loop: CASSTGQGYQETQYF. The CDR3 nucleotides read TGTGCCAGCAGCACAGGACAGGGGTACCAAGAGACCCAGTACTTC.

The genes are TRBV2 and TRBJ2-7; the match to TRBD1 covers 11 bases. The CDR3 runs to 17 residues. The J segment lost 3 bases and the V segment lost 3 bases, leaving 10 bases of the junction unmatched. Germline V gene lookup returns CDR1 SNHLY and CDR2 FYNNEI. CDR3 in DNA: TGTGCCAGCAGTGACAGATCCGGGACAGGGGGAATCTACGAGCAGTACTTC. Protein sequence: CASSDRSGTGGIYEQYF.

This chain uses TRBV15 with TRBJ2-5; maybe TRBD2 (7 bases). Per the germline V gene, CDR1 is LNHNV and CDR2 is YYDKDF (reference sequence). Trimming shortened V by 7 bases and J by 5 bases, and 20 bases separated the two germline ends. The CDR3 is made up of 15 amino acids. CDR3 sequence: CATKGGTQNVETQYF. The CDR3 nucleotides read TGTGCCACCAAGGGGGGGACTCAGAATGTCGAGACCCAGTACTTC. Using reference TRBV15 and TRBJ2-5 for the parts outside the CDR3, the full variable domain is DAMVIQNPRYQVTQFGKPVTLSCSQTLNHNVMYWYQQKSSQAPKLLFHYYDKDFNNEADTPDNFQSRRPNTSFCFLDIRSPGLGDTAMYLCATKGGTQNVETQYFGPGTRLLVL.

The V and J genes are TRBV10-1 and TRBJ2-7; D is perhaps TRBD1 (7 bases). The CDR3 totals 14 residues. CDR1 is WNHNN, CDR2 SYGVQD, per germline (reference sequence). V was cut by 8 bases and J by 2 bases, with 16 bases left in between. This CDR3 reads CASGGTANPYEQYF. Here the CDR3 DNA reads TGCGCCAGCGGGGGGACAGCAAACCCCTACGAGCAGTACTTC.

The genes are TRBV29-1 and TRBJ2-1, with 7 bases lining up with TRBD1. The V segment lost 6 bases and the J segment 9 bases; nucleotides outside the gene matches: 14. The CDR3 has 14 amino acids. The germline gives CDR1 SQVTM, CDR2 ANQGSEA. The CDR3 protein is CSVMLRGPELEQFF. As DNA, the CDR3 is TGCAGCGTGATGTTGAGGGGGCCGGAGCTTGAGCAGTTCTTC.

This clone was counted only a few times. This chain uses TRBV6-6 with TRBJ2-7; 7 bases fit TRBD1. V shed 5 bases, J shed 2 bases, and the junction held 18 bases outside the gene matches. This CDR3 is built from 18 residues. Germline values: CDR1 MNHNY, CDR2 SVGAGI (reference sequence). The CDR3 here is CASSPRDSYVQAPYEQYF. In DNA, the CDR3 is TGTGCCAGCAGTCCCCGGGACAGTTACGTACAGGCACCCTACGAGCAGTACTTC.